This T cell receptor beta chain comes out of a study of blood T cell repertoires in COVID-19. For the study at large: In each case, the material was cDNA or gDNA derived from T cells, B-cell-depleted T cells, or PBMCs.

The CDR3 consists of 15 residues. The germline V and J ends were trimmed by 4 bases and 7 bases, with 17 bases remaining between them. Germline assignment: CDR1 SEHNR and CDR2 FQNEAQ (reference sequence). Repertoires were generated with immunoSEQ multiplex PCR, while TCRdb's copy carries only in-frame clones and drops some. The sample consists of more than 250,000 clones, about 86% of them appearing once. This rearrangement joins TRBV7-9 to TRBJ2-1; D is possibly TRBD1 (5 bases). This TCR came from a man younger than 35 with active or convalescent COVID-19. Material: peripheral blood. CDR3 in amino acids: CASSYGQGSGNEQFF. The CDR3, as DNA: TGTGCCAGCAGCTACGGCCAGGGCTCTGGGAATGAGCAGTTCTTC.